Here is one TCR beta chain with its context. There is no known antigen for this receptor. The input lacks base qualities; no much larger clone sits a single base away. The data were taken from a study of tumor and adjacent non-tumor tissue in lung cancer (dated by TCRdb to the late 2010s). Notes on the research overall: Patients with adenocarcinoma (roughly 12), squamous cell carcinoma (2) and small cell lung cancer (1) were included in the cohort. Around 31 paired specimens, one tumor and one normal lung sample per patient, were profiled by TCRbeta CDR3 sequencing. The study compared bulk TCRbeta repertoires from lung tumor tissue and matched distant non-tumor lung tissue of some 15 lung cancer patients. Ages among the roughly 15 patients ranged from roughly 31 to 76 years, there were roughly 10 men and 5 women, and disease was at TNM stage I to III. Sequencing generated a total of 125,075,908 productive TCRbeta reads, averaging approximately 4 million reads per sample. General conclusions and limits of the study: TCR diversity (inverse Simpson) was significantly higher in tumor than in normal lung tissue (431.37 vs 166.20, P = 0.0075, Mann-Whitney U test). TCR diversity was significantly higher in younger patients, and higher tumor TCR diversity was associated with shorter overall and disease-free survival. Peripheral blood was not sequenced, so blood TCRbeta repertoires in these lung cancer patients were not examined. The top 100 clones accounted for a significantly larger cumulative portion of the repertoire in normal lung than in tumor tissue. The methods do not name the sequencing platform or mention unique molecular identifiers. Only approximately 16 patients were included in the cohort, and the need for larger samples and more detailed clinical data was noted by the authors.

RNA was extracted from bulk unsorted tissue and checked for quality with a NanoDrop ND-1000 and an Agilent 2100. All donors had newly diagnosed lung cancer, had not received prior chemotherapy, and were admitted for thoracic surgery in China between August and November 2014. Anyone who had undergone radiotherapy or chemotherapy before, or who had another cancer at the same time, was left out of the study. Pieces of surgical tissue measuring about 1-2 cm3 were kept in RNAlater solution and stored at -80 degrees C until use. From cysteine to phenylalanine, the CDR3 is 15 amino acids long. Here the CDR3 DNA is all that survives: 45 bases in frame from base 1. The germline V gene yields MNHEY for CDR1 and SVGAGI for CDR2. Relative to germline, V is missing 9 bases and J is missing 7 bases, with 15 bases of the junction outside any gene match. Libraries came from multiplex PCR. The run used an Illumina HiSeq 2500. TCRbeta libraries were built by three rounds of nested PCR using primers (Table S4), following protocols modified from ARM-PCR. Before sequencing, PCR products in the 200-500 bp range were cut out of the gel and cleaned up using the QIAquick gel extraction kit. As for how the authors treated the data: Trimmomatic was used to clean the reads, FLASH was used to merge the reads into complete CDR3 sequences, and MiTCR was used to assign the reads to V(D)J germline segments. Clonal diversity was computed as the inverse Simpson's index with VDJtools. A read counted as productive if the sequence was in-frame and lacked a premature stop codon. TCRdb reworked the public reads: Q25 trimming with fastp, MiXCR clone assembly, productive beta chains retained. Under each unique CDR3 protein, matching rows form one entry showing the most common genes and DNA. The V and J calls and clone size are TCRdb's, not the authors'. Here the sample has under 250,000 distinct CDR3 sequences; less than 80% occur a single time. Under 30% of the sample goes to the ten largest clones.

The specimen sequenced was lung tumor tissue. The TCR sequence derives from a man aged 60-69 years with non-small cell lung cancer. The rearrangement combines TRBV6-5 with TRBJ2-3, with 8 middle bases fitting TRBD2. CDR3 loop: CASSLLSGGPNTQYF. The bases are TGTGCCAGTAGCCTTCTATCGGGGGGGCCAAATACGCAGTATTTT.